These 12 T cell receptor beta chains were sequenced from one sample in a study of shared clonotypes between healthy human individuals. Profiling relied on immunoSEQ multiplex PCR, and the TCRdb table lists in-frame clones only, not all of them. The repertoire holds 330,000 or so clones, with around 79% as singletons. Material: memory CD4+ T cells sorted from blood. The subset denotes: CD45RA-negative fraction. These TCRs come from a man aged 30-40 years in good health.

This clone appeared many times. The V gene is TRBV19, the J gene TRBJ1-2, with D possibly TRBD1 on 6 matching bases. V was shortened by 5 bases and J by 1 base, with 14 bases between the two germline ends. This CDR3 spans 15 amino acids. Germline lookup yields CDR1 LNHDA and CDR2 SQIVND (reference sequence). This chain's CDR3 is CASSSGQTYNYGYTF. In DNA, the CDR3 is TGTGCCAGTAGTTCAGGACAGACATATAACTATGGCTACACCTTC.

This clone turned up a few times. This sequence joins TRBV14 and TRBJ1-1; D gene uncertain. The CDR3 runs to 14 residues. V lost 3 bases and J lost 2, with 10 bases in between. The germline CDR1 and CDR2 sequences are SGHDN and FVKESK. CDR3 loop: CASSHGGFNTEAFF. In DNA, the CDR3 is TGTGCCAGCAGCCACGGTGGATTCAACACTGAAGCTTTCTTT.

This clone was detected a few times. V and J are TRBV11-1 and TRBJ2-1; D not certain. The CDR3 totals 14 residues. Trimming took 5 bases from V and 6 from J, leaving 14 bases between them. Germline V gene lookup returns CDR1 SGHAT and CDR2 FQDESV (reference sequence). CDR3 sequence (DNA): TGTGCCAGCAGCGCAGGTAGTTCCGGCAATGAGCAGTTCTTC. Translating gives CASSAGSSGNEQFF.

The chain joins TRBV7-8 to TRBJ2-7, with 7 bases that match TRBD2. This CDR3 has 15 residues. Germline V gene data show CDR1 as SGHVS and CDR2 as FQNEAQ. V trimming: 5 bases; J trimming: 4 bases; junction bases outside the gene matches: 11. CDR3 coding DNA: TGTGCCAGCAGCCCCCGACGGGGACTAATTTACGAGCAGTACTTC. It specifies CASSPRRGLIYEQYF.

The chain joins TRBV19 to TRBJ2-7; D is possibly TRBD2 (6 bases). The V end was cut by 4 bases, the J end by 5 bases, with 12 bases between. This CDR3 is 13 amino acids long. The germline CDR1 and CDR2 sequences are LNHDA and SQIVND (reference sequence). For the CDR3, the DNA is TGTGCCAGTAGTAATTATCGGGGGAACGAGCAGTACTTC. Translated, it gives CASSNYRGNEQYF.

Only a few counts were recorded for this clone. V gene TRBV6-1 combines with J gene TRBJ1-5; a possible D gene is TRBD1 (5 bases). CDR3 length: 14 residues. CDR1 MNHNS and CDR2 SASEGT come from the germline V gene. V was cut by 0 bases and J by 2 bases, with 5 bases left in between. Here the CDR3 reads CASSEAGGNQPQHF. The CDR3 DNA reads TGTGCCAGCAGTGAAGCAGGGGGCAATCAGCCCCAGCATTTT.

CDR3 DNA: TGTGCCAGCAGCGCAGAACAGGGAAAGCCTTATCAGCCCCAGCATTTT. Its protein product is CASSAEQGKPYQPQHF. The rearrangement joins TRBV9 to TRBJ1-5, with D possibly being TRBD1 (6 bases). The CDR3 length is 16 residues. V shed 3 bases and J shed 5 bases, with 18 bases lying between them. Germline CDR1 is SGDLS and CDR2 is YYNGEE.

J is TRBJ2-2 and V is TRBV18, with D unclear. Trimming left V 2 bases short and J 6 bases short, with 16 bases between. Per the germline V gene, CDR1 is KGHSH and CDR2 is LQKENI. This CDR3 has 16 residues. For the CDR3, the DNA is TGTGCCAGCTCACCAGAATCTGGCCGACTCCCCGGGGAGCTGTTTTTT. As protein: CASSPESGRLPGELFF.

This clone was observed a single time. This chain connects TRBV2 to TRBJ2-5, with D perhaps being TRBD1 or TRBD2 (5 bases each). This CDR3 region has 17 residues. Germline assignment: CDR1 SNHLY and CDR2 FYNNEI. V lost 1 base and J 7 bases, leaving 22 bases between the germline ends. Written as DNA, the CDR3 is TGTGCCAGCAGTGAAGGGGGCCCCGGGACCCCTATGCGGACCCAGTACTTC. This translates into CASSEGGPGTPMRTQYF.

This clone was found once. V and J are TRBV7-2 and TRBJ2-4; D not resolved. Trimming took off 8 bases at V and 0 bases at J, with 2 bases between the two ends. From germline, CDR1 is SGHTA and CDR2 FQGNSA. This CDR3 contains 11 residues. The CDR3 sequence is CASVAKNIQYF. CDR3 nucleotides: TGTGCCAGCGTAGCCAAAAACATTCAGTACTTC.

This chain's CDR3 is CASSFVTGELFF. In DNA form, the CDR3 reads TGTGCCAGCAGTTTCGTTACCGGGGAGCTGTTTTTT. This chain joins TRBV27 and TRBJ2-2; D gene uncertain. V lost 3 bases and J lost 5, with 4 bases in between. The germline gives CDR1 MNHEY, CDR2 SMNVEV (reference sequence). This CDR3 is built from 12 residues.

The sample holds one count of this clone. The CDR3 DNA is TGTGCCAGCAGCTTAGCGCTGTCCCGGACTGCAACTAATGAAAAACTGTTTTTT. Translating it yields CASSLALSRTATNEKLFF. The chain employs TRBV7-8 and TRBJ1-4; D uncertain. From germline, CDR1 is SGHVS and CDR2 FQNEAQ. The CDR3 runs 18 residues. The ends were cut back, 0 bases at V and 0 bases at J, with 14 bases in the middle.